This passage covers 23 T cell receptor beta chains from one sample sequenced in a study of blood T cell repertoires in COVID-19. Generated by immunoSEQ multiplex PCR, the TCRdb table keeps only in-frame clones and is missing some. The data show about 250,000 clones, approximately 85% seen once. The sample taken for sequencing was PBMCs or T cells enriched from blood (not recorded which). The receptors stem from a woman aged 50 to 60 who had been exposed to COVID-19.

CDR3 loop: CASHSQAETEAFF. CDR3 nucleotide sequence: TGTGCCAGTCATTCCCAGGCCGAGACTGAAGCTTTCTTT. The chain links TRBV19 to TRBJ1-1; unclear D gene. The CDR3 consists of 13 residues. V lost 8 bases and J lost 5, with 15 bases in between. The V gene's germline CDR1 is LNHDA and CDR2 SQIVND (reference sequence).

This clone was observed once. V is TRBV5-1 and J is TRBJ1-4, with D perhaps matching TRBD1 (5 bases). The V gene's germline CDR1 is SGHRS and CDR2 YFSETQ. V was shortened by 3 bases and J by 0 bases, with 18 bases between the two germline ends. The CDR3 sequence is 18 residues long. The CDR3 DNA sequence: TGCGCCAGCAGCTACCGGGGACTGAATTCCCCAACTAATGAAAAACTGTTTTTT. Translated, it gives CASSYRGLNSPTNEKLFF. The full variable domain, its missing parts supplied by reference TRBV5-1 and TRBJ1-4, is KAGVTQTPRYLIKTRGQQVTLSCSPISGHRSVSWYQQTPGQGLQFLFEYFSETQRNKGNFPGRFSGRQFSNSRSEMNVSTLELGDSALYLCASSYRGLNSPTNEKLFFGSGTQLSVL.

J is TRBJ2-3 and V is TRBV12-5; possible D gene TRBD1, 6 bases. V dropped 5 bases and J dropped 2 bases, with 17 bases sitting between them. The V gene's germline CDR1 is LGHNT and CDR2 FRNRAP. The CDR3 has 16 amino acids. The CDR3 reads CASGQGTQLNTDTQYF. The CDR3 nucleotides read TGTGCTAGTGGTCAAGGGACACAACTCAACACAGATACGCAGTATTTT.

The chain uses TRBV28 and TRBJ1-1, with a weak D call TRBD1 (5 bases). CDR1 is MDHEN and CDR2 is SYDVKM in the germline V gene. The CDR3 extends over 14 amino acids. The V and J ends lost 6 bases and 3 bases respectively, with 14 bases between them. CDR3: CASSLGGVDTEAFF. CDR3 DNA: TGTGCCAGCAGCCTCGGGGGGGTGGACACTGAAGCTTTCTTT.

The chain joins TRBV30 to TRBJ1-1, with TRBD1 identical over 9 bases. This CDR3 comprises 17 residues. With 1 base clipped from V and 6 bases from J, the junction kept 15 bases outside the gene matches. Germline V CDR1 and CDR2: GTSNPN, SVGIG (reference sequence). The DNA for the CDR3 is TGTGCCTGGAGTGCACCTACCCGTACAGGGGGCCGGGCTGAAGCTTTCTTT. It specifies CAWSAPTRTGGRAEAFF.

This clone was counted between two and nine times. This sequence joins TRBV6-2 or TRBV6-3 and TRBJ2-2; D may be TRBD1 (5 bases). The CDR3 is 14 residues long. Germline V CDR1 and CDR2: MNHEY, SVGEGT. V gave up 6 bases and J gave up 4 bases, with 12 bases separating them. Written as DNA, the CDR3 is TGTGCCAGCAGCCACAGTGACAGCACCGGGGAGCTGTTTTTT. Translating gives CASSHSDSTGELFF.

The sample holds a few counts of this clone. Here the CDR3 omits its conserved ending phenylalanine or tryptophan, so a read error is the likely source. The DNA is left out, because the CDR3 cannot be placed on it with certainty; the CDR3 is given as TCRdb lists it. The chain uses TRBV6-1 and TRBJ2-7; the DNA was not used to check the table's D call, TRBD1. With termini counted, the CDR3 has 11 amino acids. Germline-derived CDR1 and CDR2 are MNHNS and SASEGT. Here the CDR3 reads CASSEAERQGL.

The chain links TRBV10-3 to TRBJ1-4; D uncertain. CDR3 length equals 14 residues. Per the germline V gene, CDR1 is ENHRY and CDR2 is SYGVKD. The ends were cut back, 6 bases at V and 7 bases at J, with 15 bases in the middle. CDR3 nucleotides: TGTGCCATCAGCCCGCGGGAGGGCGGTGAAAAACTGTTTTTT. Residues: CAISPREGGEKLFF.

The chain couples TRBV7-9 to TRBJ1-2; 7 bases map to TRBD1. The CDR3 is 16 amino acids. CDR1 and CDR2 from the germline V gene are SEHNR and FQNEAQ (reference sequence). Germline trimming cut 11 bases from V and 8 bases from J; bases unmatched to any gene: 23. The CDR3 sequence: CAVEGQLPGIPGGYTF. CDR3 in DNA: TGTGCCGTTGAGGGACAGCTTCCTGGTATTCCAGGAGGCTACACCTTC.

The chain links TRBV2 to TRBJ1-4, with D hard to call. The V gene's germline CDR1 is SNHLY and CDR2 FYNNEI. The ends were cut back, 6 bases at V and 0 bases at J, with 14 bases in the middle. CDR3 length: 16 amino acids. The CDR3 sequence is CASRASSGATNEKLFF. The CDR3 coding sequence is TGTGCCAGCAGGGCCTCTTCCGGAGCAACTAATGAAAAACTGTTTTTT.

This chain connects TRBV5-5 to TRBJ1-2; 9 bases align to TRBD1. CDR1 is SGHKS, CDR2 YYEKEE, per germline (reference sequence). The ends lost 2 bases at V and 6 bases at J; junction bases unmatched: 8. CDR3 size: 15 residues. Written as DNA, the CDR3 is TGTGCCAGCAGCTTACTTCCGGGACAGGGAAATGGCTACACCTTC. It is translated as CASSLLPGQGNGYTF.

The chain couples TRBV7-2 to TRBJ1-5; D is undetermined. V was trimmed by 1 base and J by 5 bases, leaving 6 bases between them. The CDR3 sequence is 13 residues long. In germline, CDR1 is SGHTA, CDR2 FQGNSA. CDR3 sequence (DNA): TGTGCCAGCAGCTTAGTTTATGATCAGCCCCAGCATTTT. Protein sequence: CASSLVYDQPQHF.

The rearrangement links TRBV14 to TRBJ1-6; D is uncertain. The CDR3 runs to 15 residues. V lost 4 bases, J lost 0 bases, and 7 bases lay in between. Per germline, CDR1 SGHDN and CDR2 FVKESK. In nucleotides, the CDR3 is TGTGCCAGCAGCCTGAGGTTCTCCTATAATTCACCCCTCCACTTT. Amino acid sequence: CASSLRFSYNSPLHF.

The V call is TRBV25-1, the J call TRBJ2-7; 11 bases fit TRBD2. The CDR3 spans 18 residues. Trimming at V came to 6 bases and at J to 5 bases, leaving 18 bases not matched to a gene. CDR1 and CDR2 (germline): MGHDK, SYGVNS. CDR3 loop: CASRLLAGGLVIGDEQYF. The CDR3, as DNA: TGTGCCAGCAGACTTCTAGCGGGGGGTTTAGTGATTGGCGACGAGCAGTACTTC.

This clone has a single count. Other DNA sequences from this sample encode an identical CDR3 as well. The rearrangement uses TRBV12-3 or TRBV12-4 and TRBJ1-2; D is ambiguous. Trimming stripped 3 bases from V and 8 bases from J, with 10 bases between. CDR3 length: 12 amino acids. The CDR3 region is CASSLGAGGYTF. DNA of the CDR3: TGTGCCAGCAGTTTGGGTGCGGGGGGCTACACCTTC.

The V call is TRBV19, the J call TRBJ1-1, with 7 bases fitting TRBD1. The CDR3 spans 13 residues. The ends lost 5 bases at V and 6 bases at J; junction bases unmatched: 6. Per germline, CDR1 LNHDA and CDR2 SQIVND (reference sequence). The CDR3 sequence is CASSPQGESEAFF. Written as DNA, the CDR3 is TGTGCCAGTAGTCCCCAGGGGGAATCTGAAGCTTTCTTT.

The rearrangement uses TRBV19 and TRBJ1-4, with D uncertain. This CDR3 region has 14 residues. V lost 1 base and J 8 bases, leaving 11 bases between the germline ends. Germline CDR1 is LNHDA and CDR2 is SQIVND (reference sequence). The CDR3 bases are TGTGCCAGTAGTATAGTCTCGGCGGGGGAAAAACTGTTTTTT. This translates into CASSIVSAGEKLFF.

The genes are TRBV18 and TRBJ2-3; 14 bases map to TRBD2. CDR3 length: 19 amino acids. V lost 5 bases to trimming and J lost 2 bases; unmatched junction nucleotides: 12. The germline gives CDR1 KGHSH, CDR2 LQKENI. The DNA for the CDR3 is TGTGCCAGCTCATCTCAACGGACTAGCGGGGGGTCTTACACAGATACGCAGTATTTT. Protein product: CASSSQRTSGGSYTDTQYF.

V and J are TRBV7-2 and TRBJ2-5, with TRBD1 as a possible D gene (6 bases). The CDR3 contains 15 residues. Trimming took off 3 bases at V and 1 base at J, with 12 bases between the two ends. The germline CDR1 and CDR2 sequences are SGHTA and FQGNSA. CDR3 nucleotides: TGTGCCAGCAGCTTGCTGGGGACAATCCAAGAGACCCAGTACTTC. Translation gives CASSLLGTIQETQYF.

CDR3 bases: TGTGCCAGCAGCCCAACAGGGGGCCGGGGCGAGCAGTACTTC. This sequence encodes CASSPTGGRGEQYF. V usage is TRBV7-6 and J usage is TRBJ2-7; TRBD1 aligns across 9 bases. V lost 5 bases to trimming and J lost 6 bases; unmatched junction nucleotides: 8. The germline gives CDR1 SGHVS, CDR2 FNYEAQ. The CDR3 consists of 14 residues.

CDR3: CASSPQGAETGELFF. The CDR3 nucleotides are TGTGCCAGCAGCCCACAGGGGGCAGAAACCGGGGAGCTGTTTTTT. The chain combines TRBV7-6 with TRBJ2-2; 9 positions match TRBD1. The germline V gene encodes CDR1 SGHVS and CDR2 FNYEAQ. The CDR3 loop spans 15 amino acids. Germline trimming cut 5 bases from V and 5 bases from J; bases unmatched to any gene: 6. Using reference TRBV7-6 and TRBJ2-2 for the parts outside the CDR3, the full variable domain is GAGVSQSPRYKVTKRGQDVALRCDPISGHVSLYWYRQALGQGPEFLTYFNYEAQQDKSGLPNDRFSAERPEGSISTLTIQRTEQRDSAMYRCASSPQGAETGELFFGEGSRLTVL.

The chain combines TRBV6-6 with TRBJ2-5; 11 bases agree with TRBD1. V shed 2 bases, J shed 5 bases, and the junction held 7 bases outside the gene matches. Per germline, CDR1 MNHNY and CDR2 SVGAGI (reference sequence). This CDR3 region has 16 residues. The DNA of the CDR3 is TGTGCCAGCAGTTACCATAGGACAGGGGGCGGTGAGACCCAGTACTTC. It translates to CASSYHRTGGGETQYF.

This CDR3 reads CASSPTNRGVNFF. The CDR3 nucleotides read TGTGCCAGCAGCCCGACGAACAGGGGAGTGAATTTCTTT. This sequence joins TRBV3-1 (or the pseudogene TRBV3-2) and TRBJ1-1, with 7 bases aligning to TRBD1. This CDR3 is built from 13 residues. Germline lookup yields CDR1 LGHDT and CDR2 YNNKEL (reference sequence). Germline trimming cut 4 bases from V and 13 bases from J; bases unmatched to any gene: 12.